The TCR beta chain under discussion was sequenced for a study of T-cell reconstitution after alpha-beta-depleted transplantation in children. Study findings and constraints: After transplant, high TCRbeta diversity at day 60 in some patients arose from surviving recipient T cells and thymic progenitors. The study reportedly traced alpha-beta T cells about two months after transplant to several hundred expanded graft clones. A year post-transplant, T-cell counts and diversity derived mostly from newly produced T cells.

To note about this clonotype: What it binds is not known.

Preparation of the TCRbeta library used unique molecular identifiers. TCRdb reprocessed the PCR reads via MiXCR and lists one record per CDR3 protein. Of around 580,000 distinct CDR3 sequences listed, 25% to 30% are singletons. The CDR3 is 16 residues long. V lost 5 bases to trimming and J lost 6 bases; unmatched junction nucleotides: 4. The chain carries TRBV12-3 or TRBV12-4 and TRBJ2-1, with 16 positions matching TRBD2. Sequencing was performed on PBMCs, taken before TCRalphabeta/CD19-depleted stem cell transplant. The sequence came from a boy in the first two years of life with Wiskott-Aldrich syndrome, due to receive a stem cell transplant. The CDR3 loop reads CASSRGLAGGINEQFF. CDR3 DNA: TGTGCCAGCAGTCGGGGACTAGCGGGAGGGATCAATGAGCAGTTCTTC.